This TCR beta chain was captured by sequencing in a study of T cell repertoires in aging, cancer and after chemotherapy. Rearranged V-D-J TRB sequences were amplified with a mixed TRB-A/B primer pool. TCRdb re-called the multiplex PCR reads with MiXCR, one entry per CDR3 protein. The table has approximately 6,300 distinct CDR3 sequences, about 36% seen once. As regards this clonotype: The antigen is undetermined.

TCR beta rearrangements were amplified from peripheral blood genomic DNA. This CDR3 region has 14 residues. V lost 5 bases, J lost 4 bases, and 14 bases lay in between. In germline, CDR1 is MNHEY, CDR2 SVGAGI. Broader study findings: Rebound thymic output was suggested by rising median generation probability during chemotherapy in each cancer cohort. Immunological memory after chemotherapy cannot be judged from the repertoire data. Untreated cancer patients had significantly lower blood TCR diversity than age-matched healthy donors.

This chain uses TRBV6-5 with TRBJ1-1; no firm D call. The source is a human donor with a blood cancer. The sequenced material came from blood. The CDR3 sequence is CASSREEVGTEAFF. Here the CDR3 DNA reads TGTGCCAGCAGTCGGGAGGAGGTCGGCACTGAAGCTTTCTTT.